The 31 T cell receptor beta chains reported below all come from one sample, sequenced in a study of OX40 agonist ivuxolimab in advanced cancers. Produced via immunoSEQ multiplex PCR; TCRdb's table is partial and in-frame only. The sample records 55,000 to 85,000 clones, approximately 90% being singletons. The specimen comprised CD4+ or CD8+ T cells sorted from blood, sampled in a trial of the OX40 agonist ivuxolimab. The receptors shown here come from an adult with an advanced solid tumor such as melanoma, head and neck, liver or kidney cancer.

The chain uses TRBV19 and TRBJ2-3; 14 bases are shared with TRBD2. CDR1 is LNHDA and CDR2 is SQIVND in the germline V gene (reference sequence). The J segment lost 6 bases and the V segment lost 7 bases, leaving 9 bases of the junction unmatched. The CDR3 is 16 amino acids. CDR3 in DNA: TGTGCCAGTACTCAGACTAGCGGGGGGGCCGGGGATACGCAGTATTTT. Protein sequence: CASTQTSGGAGDTQYF. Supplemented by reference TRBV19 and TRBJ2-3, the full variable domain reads DGGITQSPKYLFRKEGQNVTLSCEQNLNHDAMYWYRQDPGQGLRLIYYSQIVNDFQKGDIAEGYSVSREKKESFPLTVTSAQKNPTAFYLCASTQTSGGAGDTQYFGPGTRLTVL.

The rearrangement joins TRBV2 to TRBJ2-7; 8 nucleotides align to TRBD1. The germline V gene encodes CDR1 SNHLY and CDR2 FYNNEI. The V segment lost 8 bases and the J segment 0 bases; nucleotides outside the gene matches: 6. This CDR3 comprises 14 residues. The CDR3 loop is CASAAGGGSYEQYF. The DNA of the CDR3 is TGTGCCAGCGCCGCAGGGGGCGGCTCCTACGAGCAGTACTTC.

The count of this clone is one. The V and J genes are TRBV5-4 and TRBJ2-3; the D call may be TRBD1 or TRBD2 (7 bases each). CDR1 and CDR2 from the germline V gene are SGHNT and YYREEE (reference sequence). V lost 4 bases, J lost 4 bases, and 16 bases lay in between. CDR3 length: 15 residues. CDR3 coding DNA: TGTGCCAGCAGCCCAGGGGGGGGGTGGGCAGATACGCAGTATTTT. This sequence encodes CASSPGGGWADTQYF.

CDR3 nucleotide sequence: TGTGCCAGCAGGGATAGCGGGGGGGCATCCTACAATGAGCAGTTCTTC. It encodes CASRDSGGASYNEQFF. The chain couples TRBV5-4 to TRBJ2-1, with 11 bases aligning to TRBD2. There are 16 residues in the CDR3. The J segment lost 1 base and the V segment lost 5 bases, leaving 5 bases of the junction unmatched. Germline V gene lookup returns CDR1 SGHNT and CDR2 YYREEE (reference sequence). Using reference TRBV5-4 and TRBJ2-1 for the parts outside the CDR3, the full variable domain is ETGVTQSPTHLIKTRGQQVTLRCSSQSGHNTVSWYQQALGQGPQFIFQYYREEENGRGNFPPRFSGLQFPNYSSELNVNALELDDSALYLCASRDSGGASYNEQFFGPGTRLTVL.

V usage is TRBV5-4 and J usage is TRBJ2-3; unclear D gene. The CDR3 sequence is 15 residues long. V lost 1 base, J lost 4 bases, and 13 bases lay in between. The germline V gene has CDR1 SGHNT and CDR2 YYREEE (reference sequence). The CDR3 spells CASSLMRLGADTQYF. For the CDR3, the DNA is TGTGCCAGCAGCTTGATGCGGCTGGGCGCAGATACGCAGTATTTT.

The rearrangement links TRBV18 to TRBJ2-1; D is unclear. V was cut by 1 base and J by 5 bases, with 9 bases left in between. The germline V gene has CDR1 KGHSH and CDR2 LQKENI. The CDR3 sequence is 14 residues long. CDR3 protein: CASSPRTGNNEQFF. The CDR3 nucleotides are TGTGCCAGCTCACCACGGACGGGTAACAATGAGCAGTTCTTC. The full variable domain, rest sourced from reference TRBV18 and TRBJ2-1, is NAGVMQNPRHLVRRRGQEARLRCSPMKGHSHVYWYRQLPEEGLKFMVYLQKENIIDESGMPKERFSAEFPKEGPSILRIQQVVRGDSAAYFCASSPRTGNNEQFFGPGTRLTVL.

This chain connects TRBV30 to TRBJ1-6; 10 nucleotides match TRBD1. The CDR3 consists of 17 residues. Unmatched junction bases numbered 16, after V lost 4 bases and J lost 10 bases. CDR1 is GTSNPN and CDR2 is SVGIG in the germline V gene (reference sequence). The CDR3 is CAWKAHAGTGVFSPLHF. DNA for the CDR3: TGTGCCTGGAAAGCTCACGCCGGGACAGGGGTTTTCTCACCCCTCCACTTT.

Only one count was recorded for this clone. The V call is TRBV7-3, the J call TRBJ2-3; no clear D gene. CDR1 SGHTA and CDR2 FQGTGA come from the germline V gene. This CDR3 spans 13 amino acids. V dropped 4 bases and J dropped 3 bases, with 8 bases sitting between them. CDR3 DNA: TGTGCCAGCAGCTCGCCAGATACAGATACGCAGTATTTT. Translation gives CASSSPDTDTQYF.

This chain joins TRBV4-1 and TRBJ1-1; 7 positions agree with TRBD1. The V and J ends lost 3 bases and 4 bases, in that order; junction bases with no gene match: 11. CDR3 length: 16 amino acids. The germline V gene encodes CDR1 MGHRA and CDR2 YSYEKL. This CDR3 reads CASSHLTGARGTEAFF. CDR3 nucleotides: TGCGCCAGCAGCCACCTAACAGGGGCTAGGGGCACTGAAGCTTTCTTT.

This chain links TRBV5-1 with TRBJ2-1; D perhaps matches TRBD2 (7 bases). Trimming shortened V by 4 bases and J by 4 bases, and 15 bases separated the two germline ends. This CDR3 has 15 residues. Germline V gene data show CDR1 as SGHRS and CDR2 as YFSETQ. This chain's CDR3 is CASSLGGATYNEQFF. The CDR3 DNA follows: TGCGCCAGCAGCCTAGGGGGGGCTACGTACAATGAGCAGTTCTTC. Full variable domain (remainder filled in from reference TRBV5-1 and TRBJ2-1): KAGVTQTPRYLIKTRGQQVTLSCSPISGHRSVSWYQQTPGQGLQFLFEYFSETQRNKGNFPGRFSGRQFSNSRSEMNVSTLELGDSALYLCASSLGGATYNEQFFGPGTRLTVL.

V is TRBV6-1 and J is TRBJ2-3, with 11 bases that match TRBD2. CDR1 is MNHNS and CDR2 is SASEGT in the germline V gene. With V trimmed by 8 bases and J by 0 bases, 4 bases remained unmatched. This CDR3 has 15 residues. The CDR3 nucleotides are TGTGCCAGCTGCCGACTAGCGGGGAGCACAGATACGCAGTATTTT. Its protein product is CASCRLAGSTDTQYF.

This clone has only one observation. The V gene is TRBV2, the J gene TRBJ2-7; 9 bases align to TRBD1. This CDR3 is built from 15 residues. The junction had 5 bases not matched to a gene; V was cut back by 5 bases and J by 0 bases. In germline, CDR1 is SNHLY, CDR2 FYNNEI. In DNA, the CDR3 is TGTGCCAGCAGTAAAGGGGGACAGGGCTCCTACGAGCAGTACTTC. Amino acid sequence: CASSKGGQGSYEQYF.

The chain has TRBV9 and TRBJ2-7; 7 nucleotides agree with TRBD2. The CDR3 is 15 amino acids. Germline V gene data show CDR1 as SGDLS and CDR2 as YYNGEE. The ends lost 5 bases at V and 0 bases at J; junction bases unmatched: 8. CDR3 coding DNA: TGTGCCAGCAGTCTCCGGGGGGACGGCTCCTACGAGCAGTACTTC. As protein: CASSLRGDGSYEQYF.

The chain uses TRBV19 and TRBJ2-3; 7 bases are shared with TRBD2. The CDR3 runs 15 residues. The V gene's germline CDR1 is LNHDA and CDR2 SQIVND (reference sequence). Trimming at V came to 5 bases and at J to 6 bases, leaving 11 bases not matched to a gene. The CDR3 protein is CASSARQGGSDTQYF. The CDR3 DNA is TGTGCCAGTAGTGCCCGGCAGGGAGGGTCCGATACGCAGTATTTT. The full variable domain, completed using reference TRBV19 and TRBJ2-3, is DGGITQSPKYLFRKEGQNVTLSCEQNLNHDAMYWYRQDPGQGLRLIYYSQIVNDFQKGDIAEGYSVSREKKESFPLTVTSAQKNPTAFYLCASSARQGGSDTQYFGPGTRLTVL.

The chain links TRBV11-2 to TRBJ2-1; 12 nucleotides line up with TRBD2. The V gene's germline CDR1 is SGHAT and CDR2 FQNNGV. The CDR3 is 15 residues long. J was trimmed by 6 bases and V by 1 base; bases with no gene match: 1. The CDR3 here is CASSLVLAGGNEQFF. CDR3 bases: TGTGCCAGCAGCTTAGTACTAGCGGGGGGCAATGAGCAGTTCTTC.

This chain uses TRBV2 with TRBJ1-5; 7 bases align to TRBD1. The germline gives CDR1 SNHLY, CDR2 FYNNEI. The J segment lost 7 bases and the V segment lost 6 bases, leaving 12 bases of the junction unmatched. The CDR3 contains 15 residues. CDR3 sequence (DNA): TGTGCCAGCAGCCCTTTCAGGGGGGTAGGGCAGCCCCAGCATTTT. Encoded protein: CASSPFRGVGQPQHF.

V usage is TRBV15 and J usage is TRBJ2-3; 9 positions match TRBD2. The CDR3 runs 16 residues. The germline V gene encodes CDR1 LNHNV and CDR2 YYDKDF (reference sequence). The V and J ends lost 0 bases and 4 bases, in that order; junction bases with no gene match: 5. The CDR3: CATSREAGGGADTQYF. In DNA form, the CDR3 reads TGTGCCACCAGCAGAGAGGCTGGCGGGGGGGCAGATACGCAGTATTTT.

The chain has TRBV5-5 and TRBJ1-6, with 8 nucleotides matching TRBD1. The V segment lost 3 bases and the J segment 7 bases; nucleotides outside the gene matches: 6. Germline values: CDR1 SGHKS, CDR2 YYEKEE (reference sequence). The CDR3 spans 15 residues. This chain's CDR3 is CASSSGQGGNSPLHF. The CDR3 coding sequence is TGTGCCAGCAGCTCCGGACAGGGAGGGAATTCACCCCTCCACTTT.

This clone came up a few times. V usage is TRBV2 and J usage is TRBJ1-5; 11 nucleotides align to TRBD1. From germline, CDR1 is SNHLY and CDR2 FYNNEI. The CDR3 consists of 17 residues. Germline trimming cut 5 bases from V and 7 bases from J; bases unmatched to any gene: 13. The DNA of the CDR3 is TGTGCCAGCAGTTCGAACCGCGGACAGGGGGCACGACAGCCCCAGCATTTT. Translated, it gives CASSSNRGQGARQPQHF.

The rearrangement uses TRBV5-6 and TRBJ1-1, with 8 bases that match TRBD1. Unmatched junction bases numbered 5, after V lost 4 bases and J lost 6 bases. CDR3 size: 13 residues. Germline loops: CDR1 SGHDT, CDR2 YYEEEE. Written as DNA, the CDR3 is TGTGCCAGCAGCCCCGACAGGGGACCTGAAGCTTTCTTT. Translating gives CASSPDRGPEAFF.

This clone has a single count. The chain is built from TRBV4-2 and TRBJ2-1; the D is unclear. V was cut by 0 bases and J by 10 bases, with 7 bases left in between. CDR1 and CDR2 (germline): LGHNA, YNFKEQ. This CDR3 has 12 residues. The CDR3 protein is CASSQDGQEQFF. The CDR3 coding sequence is TGTGCCAGCAGCCAAGATGGGCAGGAGCAGTTCTTC.

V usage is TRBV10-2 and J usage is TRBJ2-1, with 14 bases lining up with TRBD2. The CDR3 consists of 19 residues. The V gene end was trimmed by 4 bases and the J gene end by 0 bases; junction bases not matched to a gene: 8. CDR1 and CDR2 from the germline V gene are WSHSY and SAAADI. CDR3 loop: CASSVGLAGGTISYNEQFF. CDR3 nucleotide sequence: TGCGCCAGCAGTGTAGGACTAGCGGGGGGCACGATCTCCTACAATGAGCAGTTCTTC.

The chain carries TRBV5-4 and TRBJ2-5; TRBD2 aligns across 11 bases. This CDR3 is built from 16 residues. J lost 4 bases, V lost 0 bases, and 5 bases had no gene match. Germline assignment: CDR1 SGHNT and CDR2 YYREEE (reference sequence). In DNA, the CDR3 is TGTGCCAGCAGCTTGGGTAGCGGGGGGGCCGGAGAGACCCAGTACTTC. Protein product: CASSLGSGGAGETQYF.

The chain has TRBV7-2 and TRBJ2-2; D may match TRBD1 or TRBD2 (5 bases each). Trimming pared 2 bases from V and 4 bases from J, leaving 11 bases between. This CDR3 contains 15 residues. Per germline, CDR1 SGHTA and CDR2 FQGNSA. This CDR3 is CASSLQFGTTGELFF. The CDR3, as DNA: TGTGCCAGCAGCTTACAGTTTGGGACCACCGGGGAGCTGTTTTTT.

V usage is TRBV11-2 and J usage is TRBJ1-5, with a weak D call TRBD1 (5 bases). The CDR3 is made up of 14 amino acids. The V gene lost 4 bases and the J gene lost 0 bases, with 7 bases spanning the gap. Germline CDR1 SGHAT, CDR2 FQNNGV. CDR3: CASSSGTSNQPQHF. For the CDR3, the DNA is TGTGCCAGCAGCTCCGGGACTAGCAATCAGCCCCAGCATTTT.

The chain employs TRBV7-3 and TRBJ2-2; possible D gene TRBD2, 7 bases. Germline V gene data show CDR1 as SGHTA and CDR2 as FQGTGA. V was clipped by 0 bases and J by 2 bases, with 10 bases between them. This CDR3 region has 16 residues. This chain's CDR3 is CASSLTGGPNTGELFF. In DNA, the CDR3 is TGTGCCAGCAGCTTAACCGGGGGGCCAAACACCGGGGAGCTGTTTTTT.

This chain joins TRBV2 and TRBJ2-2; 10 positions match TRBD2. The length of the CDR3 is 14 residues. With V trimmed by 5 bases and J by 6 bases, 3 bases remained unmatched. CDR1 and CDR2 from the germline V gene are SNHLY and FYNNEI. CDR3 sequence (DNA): TGTGCCAGCAGTCAACTAGCGGGGCCCGGGGAGCTGTTTTTT. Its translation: CASSQLAGPGELFF. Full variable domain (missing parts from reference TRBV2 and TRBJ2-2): EPEVTQTPSHQVTQMGQEVILRCVPISNHLYFYWYRQILGQKVEFLVSFYNNEISEKSEIFDDQFSVERPDGSNFTLKIRSTKLEDSAMYFCASSQLAGPGELFFGEGSRLTVL.

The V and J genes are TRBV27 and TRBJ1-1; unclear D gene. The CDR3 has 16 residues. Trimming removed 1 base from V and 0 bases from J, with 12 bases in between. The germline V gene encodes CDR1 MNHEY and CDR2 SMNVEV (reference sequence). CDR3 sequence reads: CASSLFGFRVNTEAFF. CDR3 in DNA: TGTGCCAGCAGTTTATTCGGTTTTCGAGTGAACACTGAAGCTTTCTTT.

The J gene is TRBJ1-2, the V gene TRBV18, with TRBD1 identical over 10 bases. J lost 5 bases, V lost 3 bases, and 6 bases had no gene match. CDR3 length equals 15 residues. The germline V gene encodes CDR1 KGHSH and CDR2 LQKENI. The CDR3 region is CASSPTGQGLYGYTF. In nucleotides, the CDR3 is TGTGCCAGCTCACCGACGGGACAGGGGTTATATGGCTACACCTTC.

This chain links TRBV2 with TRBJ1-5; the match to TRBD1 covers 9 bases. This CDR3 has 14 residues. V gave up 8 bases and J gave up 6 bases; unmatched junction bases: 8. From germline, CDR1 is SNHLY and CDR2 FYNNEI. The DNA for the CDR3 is TGTGCCAGCGGCCCGGGACAGGGTTCTCAGCCCCAGCATTTT. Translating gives CASGPGQGSQPQHF.

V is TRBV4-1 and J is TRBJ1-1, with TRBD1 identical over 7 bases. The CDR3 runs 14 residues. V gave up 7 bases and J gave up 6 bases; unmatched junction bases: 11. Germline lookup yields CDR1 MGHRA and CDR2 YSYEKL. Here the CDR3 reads CASTPDRLRPEAFF. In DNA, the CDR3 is TGCGCCAGCACCCCGGACAGGTTAAGGCCTGAAGCTTTCTTT.